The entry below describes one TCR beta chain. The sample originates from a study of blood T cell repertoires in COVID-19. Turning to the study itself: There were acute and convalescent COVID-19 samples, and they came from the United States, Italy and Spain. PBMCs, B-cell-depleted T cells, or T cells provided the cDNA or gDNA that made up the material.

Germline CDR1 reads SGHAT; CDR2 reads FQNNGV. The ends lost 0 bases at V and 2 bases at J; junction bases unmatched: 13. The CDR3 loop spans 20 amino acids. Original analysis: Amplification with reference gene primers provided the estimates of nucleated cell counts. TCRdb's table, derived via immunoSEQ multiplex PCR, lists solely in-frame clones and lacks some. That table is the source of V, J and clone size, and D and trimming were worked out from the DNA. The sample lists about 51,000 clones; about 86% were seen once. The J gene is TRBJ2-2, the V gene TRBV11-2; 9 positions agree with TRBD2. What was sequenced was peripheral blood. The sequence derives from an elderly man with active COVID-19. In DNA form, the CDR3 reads TGTGCCAGCAGCTTAGAGCGGGCTAGCGGGAAGGGGCGAAACACCGGGGAGCTGTTTTTT. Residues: CASSLERASGKGRNTGELFF.